The 28 T cell receptor beta chains listed next were all sequenced from one sample in a study of blood T cell repertoires in COVID-19. TCRdb keeps only in-frame clones here, not all; method: immunoSEQ multiplex PCR. Altogether approximately 290,000 clones are present, around 89% being singletons, with the ten largest covering more than 0.75%. What was sequenced was peripheral blood. The receptor source for this set is a man under 40 with acute or convalescent COVID-19.

The gene calls are TRBV2 and TRBJ1-5; no clear D gene. Germline V CDR1 and CDR2: SNHLY, FYNNEI. This CDR3 has 13 residues. V dropped 6 bases and J dropped 7 bases, with 13 bases sitting between them. The CDR3 region is CASSPTSLQPQHF. The CDR3 coding sequence is TGTGCCAGCAGCCCAACGTCACTACAGCCCCAGCATTTT.

The chain employs TRBV28 and TRBJ1-2, with D maybe TRBD1 (6 bases). Deletions cut 1 base from V and 6 bases from J, with 6 bases between. Germline V gene data show CDR1 as MDHEN and CDR2 as SYDVKM. This CDR3 is 12 amino acids long. This CDR3 is CASSLSGDGYTF. CDR3 nucleotides: TGTGCCAGCAGTTTATCAGGGGATGGCTACACCTTC.

The CDR3 protein is CASSVGGRSGNTIYF. DNA of the CDR3: TGTGCCAGCAGCGTAGGTGGCCGCTCTGGAAACACCATATATTTT. The chain combines TRBV9 with TRBJ1-3; D not resolved. The CDR3 is 15 amino acids. Germline V CDR1 and CDR2: SGDLS, YYNGEE. The V and J ends lost 0 bases and 0 bases respectively, with 7 bases between them.

This chain joins TRBV6-5 and TRBJ2-2; maybe TRBD2 (5 bases). Germline lookup yields CDR1 MNHEY and CDR2 SVGAGI. Trimming left V 0 bases short and J 6 bases short, with 11 bases between. The CDR3 contains 15 residues. CDR3 sequence: CASSYSRGLAGELFF. In DNA, the CDR3 is TGTGCCAGCAGTTACTCTCGGGGTCTCGCCGGGGAGCTGTTTTTT.

CDR3 coding DNA: TGTGCCAGCAGCTTCAGTAGGACAAGCTGGCGAGGTGGCTACACCTTC. Translating it yields CASSFSRTSWRGGYTF. J is TRBJ1-2 and V is TRBV11-2, with a tentative D call TRBD1 (5 bases). The V and J ends lost 3 bases and 7 bases respectively, with 21 bases between them. Germline values: CDR1 SGHAT, CDR2 FQNNGV. The CDR3 totals 16 residues.

This chain connects TRBV5-1 to TRBJ2-1; 7 bases match TRBD1. V shed 2 bases and J 4 bases; nucleotides not matched to a gene: 6. The CDR3 consists of 15 residues. CDR1 is SGHRS and CDR2 is YFSETQ in the germline V gene. DNA of the CDR3: TGCGCCAGCAGCTTTGGTGGGACAGATTACAATGAGCAGTTCTTC. It is translated as CASSFGGTDYNEQFF.

This chain joins TRBV3-1 (or the pseudogene TRBV3-2) and TRBJ2-3; D might be TRBD2 (5 bases). Per the germline V gene, CDR1 is LGHDT and CDR2 is YNNKEL (reference sequence). The CDR3 length is 17 residues. V lost 4 bases and J 0 bases, leaving 17 bases between the germline ends. This chain's CDR3 is CASSPGLTSTSTDTQYF. DNA for the CDR3: TGTGCCAGCAGCCCAGGACTCACATCAACTAGCACAGATACGCAGTATTTT.

The chain is built from TRBV28 and TRBJ1-2, with D maybe TRBD1 (6 bases). CDR3 size: 15 residues. The ends were cut back, 4 bases at V and 5 bases at J, with 17 bases in the middle. Germline-derived CDR1 and CDR2 are MDHEN and SYDVKM. CDR3 DNA sequence: TGTGCCAGCAGTTCCGATCGGGGGGGCGCGTATGGCTACACCTTC. Its protein product is CASSSDRGGAYGYTF.

This chain links TRBV9 with TRBJ1-2; TRBD1 agrees at 9 bases. Germline CDR1 reads SGDLS; CDR2 reads YYNGEE. The CDR3 consists of 18 residues. V shed 4 bases, J shed 0 bases, and the junction held 13 bases outside the gene matches. CDR3 protein: CASSPSSLRDRANYGYTF. CDR3 DNA sequence: TGTGCCAGCAGCCCCAGTAGTTTAAGGGACAGGGCTAACTATGGCTACACCTTC.

This chain links TRBV5-8 with TRBJ2-7, with D possibly matching TRBD1 (6 bases). Germline V gene data show CDR1 as SGHTS and CDR2 as YDEGEE. Trimming stripped 6 bases from V and 2 bases from J, with 15 bases between. CDR3 length: 14 residues. CDR3 DNA: TGTGCCAGCAAGTTCTCGGACAGACCCTACGAGCAGTACTTC. It specifies CASKFSDRPYEQYF.

This clone came up once. This chain connects TRBV4-1 to TRBJ1-1; D gene ambiguous. Germline CDR1 is MGHRA and CDR2 is YSYEKL. The CDR3 contains 14 residues. The ends were cut back, 0 bases at V and 7 bases at J, with 12 bases in the middle. The CDR3 here is CASSQDPLAGEAFF. The CDR3 DNA reads TGCGCCAGCAGCCAAGACCCCCTGGCGGGTGAAGCTTTCTTT.

The chain joins TRBV3-1 (or the pseudogene TRBV3-2) to TRBJ1-3, with D unclear. Trimming took 1 base from V and 0 from J, leaving 10 bases between them. CDR3 length: 16 residues. CDR1 is LGHDT, CDR2 YNNKEL, per germline (reference sequence). This CDR3 reads CASSQGGTLSGNTIYF. Written as DNA, the CDR3 is TGTGCCAGCAGCCAAGGAGGAACCCTCTCTGGAAACACCATATATTTT.

The chain employs TRBV6-5 and TRBJ1-2, with TRBD1 matching 10 bases. The junction had 5 bases not matched to a gene; V was cut back by 5 bases and J by 2 bases. The CDR3 length is 15 residues. Looked up from germline, CDR1 is MNHEY and CDR2 is SVGAGI. In nucleotides, the CDR3 is TGTGCCAGCAGTCACCTGACAGGGGGCAACTATGGCTACACCTTC. As protein: CASSHLTGGNYGYTF.

As for this clone: A read error may produce the germline difference seen at one junction end. The gene calls are TRBV6-5 and TRBJ2-2; D not resolved. Germline CDR1 is MNHEY and CDR2 is SVGAGI. The CDR3 runs to 15 residues. Here the CDR3 reads CASSDSRKGTGELFF. CDR3 nucleotide sequence: TGTGCCAGCAGTGACTCCAGGAAAGGCACCGGGGAGCTGTTTTTT.

Worth noting for this clone: The limits of the CDR3 on the DNA are not certain, so only TCRdb's listed CDR3 is given. The V gene is TRBV9, the J gene TRBJ2-3; TRBD2, as called in the table, went unchecked against the DNA. Germline CDR1 and CDR2: SGDLS and YYNGEE. The CDR3 comprises 13 residues, both ends counted. CDR3 in amino acids: CASSVGPGSPGYF.

The CDR3 loop is CASAAGFEQFF. CDR3 sequence (DNA): TGTGCCAGCGCTGCGGGGTTTGAGCAGTTCTTC. This rearrangement joins TRBV12-3 or TRBV12-4 to TRBJ2-1; D may be TRBD2 (6 bases). V lost 8 bases to trimming and J lost 9 bases, with 11 bases between them. The CDR3 extends over 11 amino acids.

The V and J genes are TRBV6-5 and TRBJ1-2; D gene uncertain. V gave up 5 bases and J gave up 8 bases, with 18 bases separating them. The CDR3 contains 14 residues. CDR1 and CDR2 from the germline V gene are MNHEY and SVGAGI. This CDR3 reads CASSIDSLGSGYTF. CDR3 nucleotide sequence: TGTGCCAGCAGTATCGACTCCTTAGGGAGCGGCTACACCTTC.

This rearrangement joins TRBV18 to TRBJ1-4; possible D gene TRBD1, 6 bases. This CDR3 is built from 13 residues. V lost 4 bases, J lost 5 bases, and 8 bases lay in between. Per germline, CDR1 KGHSH and CDR2 LQKENI. CDR3 nucleotide sequence: TGTGCCAGCTCACACGGACAGAATGAAAAACTGTTTTTT. It codes for CASSHGQNEKLFF. Full variable domain (rest looked up from reference TRBV18 and TRBJ1-4): NAGVMQNPRHLVRRRGQEARLRCSPMKGHSHVYWYRQLPEEGLKFMVYLQKENIIDESGMPKERFSAEFPKEGPSILRIQQVVRGDSAAYFCASSHGQNEKLFFGSGTQLSVL.

The chain couples TRBV7-9 to TRBJ2-1; D uncertain. Germline CDR1 reads SEHNR; CDR2 reads FQNEAQ (reference sequence). V was pared by 3 bases and J by 0 bases, with 21 bases between. The CDR3 length is 19 residues. The CDR3 bases are TGTGCCAGCAGCTTCCCACTGGGCCCCGGAAGCTACTCCTACAATGAGCAGTTCTTC. As protein: CASSFPLGPGSYSYNEQFF.

A few counts support this clone. V and J are TRBV7-2 and TRBJ2-3; tentative D call: TRBD2 (6 bases). From germline, CDR1 is SGHTA and CDR2 FQGNSA. The length of the CDR3 is 12 residues. V gave up 3 bases and J gave up 8 bases, with 9 bases separating them. CDR3 in DNA: TGTGCCAGCAGCTTGACTAGTGGTACGCAGTATTTT. The encoded protein is CASSLTSGTQYF.

The gene calls are TRBV5-4 and TRBJ1-1; 7 nucleotides agree with TRBD1. Germline values: CDR1 SGHNT, CDR2 YYREEE (reference sequence). This CDR3 has 15 amino acids. V shed 1 base, J shed 0 bases, and the junction held 3 bases outside the gene matches. CDR3 bases: TGTGCCAGCAGCTTGAGCGACAGGGTGAACACTGAAGCTTTCTTT. This translates into CASSLSDRVNTEAFF.

The chain has TRBV4-1 and TRBJ1-1; possibly TRBD1 for D (6 bases). This CDR3 comprises 15 residues. Germline V gene lookup returns CDR1 MGHRA and CDR2 YSYEKL. V lost 7 bases, J lost 0 bases, and 15 bases lay in between. This chain's CDR3 is CASTSEDRLNTEAFF. The CDR3 nucleotides read TGCGCCAGCACCTCAGAGGACAGACTGAACACTGAAGCTTTCTTT.

The chain has TRBV15 and TRBJ1-3; TRBD1 agrees at 9 bases. Germline loops: CDR1 LNHNV, CDR2 YYDKDF (reference sequence). CDR3 length equals 16 residues. With V trimmed by 5 bases and J by 4 bases, 9 bases remained unmatched. CDR3 loop: CATSVRKTGGGNTIYF. CDR3 nucleotides: TGTGCCACCAGCGTCCGAAAGACAGGGGGGGGAAACACCATATATTTT.

The chain employs TRBV15 and TRBJ2-7; the match to TRBD1 covers 8 bases. Germline loops: CDR1 LNHNV, CDR2 YYDKDF (reference sequence). This CDR3 is built from 15 residues. V lost 0 bases, J lost 6 bases, and 7 bases stayed unmatched. CDR3 in DNA: TGTGCCACCAGCAGAGATGGCGGGACAGGCGTCGAGCAGTACTTC. This gives the protein CATSRDGGTGVEQYF.

The gene calls are TRBV7-8 and TRBJ2-7, with D maybe TRBD2 (7 bases). CDR3 length: 12 residues. Germline V gene data show CDR1 as SGHVS and CDR2 as FQNEAQ. Trimming left V 10 bases short and J 3 bases short, with 13 bases between. The CDR3 DNA reads TGTGCCAACATAAGGGGGGGCTACGAGCAGTACTTC. Translation: CANIRGGYEQYF.

The rearrangement joins TRBV7-9 to TRBJ2-1, with a tentative D call TRBD2 (5 bases). CDR3 size: 15 residues. The germline V gene has CDR1 SEHNR and CDR2 FQNEAQ (reference sequence). V was cut by 4 bases and J by 6 bases, with 16 bases left in between. The CDR3 here is CASSSPELGINEQFF. The CDR3 DNA follows: TGTGCCAGCAGCTCCCCTGAACTAGGTATCAATGAGCAGTTCTTC. Full variable domain (outside the CDR3, taken from reference TRBV7-9 and TRBJ2-1): DTGVSQNPRHKITKRGQNVTFRCDPISEHNRLYWYRQTLGQGPEFLTYFQNEAQLEKSRLLSDRFSAERPKGSFSTLEIQRTEQGDSAMYLCASSSPELGINEQFFGPGTRLTVL.

The chain has TRBV28 and TRBJ1-4; no reliable D call. The germline V gene has CDR1 MDHEN and CDR2 SYDVKM. V was pared by 1 base and J by 8 bases, with 5 bases between. This CDR3 spans 12 amino acids. The CDR3 nucleotides read TGTGCCAGCAGTTTATCAGCGGAAAAACTGTTTTTT. As protein: CASSLSAEKLFF.

The V gene is TRBV19, the J gene TRBJ2-7, with D possibly matching TRBD2 (6 bases). Germline V gene lookup returns CDR1 LNHDA and CDR2 SQIVND (reference sequence). V was trimmed by 11 bases and J by 3 bases, leaving 14 bases between them. CDR3 length equals 12 residues. CDR3 loop: CAAGGGHYEQYF. As DNA, the CDR3 is TGTGCCGCTGGGGGAGGACACTACGAGCAGTACTTC.